The sequence of this T cell receptor beta chain was determined in a study of blood T cell repertoires in COVID-19. Study-wide context: The study drew acute and convalescent COVID-19 samples from the United States, Italy and Spain. Nucleic acid was either cDNA or gDNA, and it came from T cells, B-cell-depleted T cells, or PBMCs.

The CDR3 is made up of 14 amino acids. V was pared by 4 bases and J by 2 bases, with 12 bases between. Per germline, CDR1 SGHRS and CDR2 YFSETQ. Original handling: Nucleated cell number was recorded as an estimate derived from reference gene primer amplification. The assay was immunoSEQ multiplex PCR, and TCRdb's table has in-frame clones only and misses some. V, J and clone size were drawn from that table, and D and trimming were deduced from the DNA. The sample includes 270,000 or so clones, about 90% of them seen just once. The sequence derives from a woman in her thirties with COVID-19, enrolled during active disease. This chain uses TRBV5-1 with TRBJ2-5, with D maybe TRBD2 (6 bases). Material: peripheral blood. The CDR3 loop is CASSPGTFQETQYF. CDR3 nucleotide sequence: TGCGCCAGCAGCCCCGGGACTTTTCAAGAGACCCAGTACTTC.